The source of this TCR beta chain is a study of shared clonotypes between healthy human individuals. As for this clone: The antigen is not known.

Per germline, CDR1 MGHRA and CDR2 YSYEKL. V shed 1 base and J 6 bases; nucleotides not matched to a gene: 11. The CDR3 is 17 residues long. Produced via immunoSEQ multiplex PCR; TCRdb's table is partial and in-frame only. The repertoire has 2 million to 2.5 million clones, just over 90% of them found once; the top ten carry roughly 0.36%. Regarding the study as a whole: Across subsets, estimated richness was generally greater for naive than for memory populations.

The chain combines TRBV4-1 with TRBJ2-1, with 8 positions matching TRBD2. The source of this sequence is a man younger than 35 in good health. Some clones in this sample may be carry-over from other donors' samples. The sequenced sample was naive CD4+ T cells from PBMCs. Subset specified: CD45RA+ positively selected. The CDR3 is CASSQAPLSGSVNEQFF. The CDR3 region has the DNA TGCGCCAGCAGCCAAGCTCCATTGAGCGGGAGTGTCAATGAGCAGTTCTTC.